The sequence of this T cell receptor beta chain was determined in a study of shared clonotypes between healthy human individuals. The assay was immunoSEQ multiplex PCR, and TCRdb's table has in-frame clones only and misses some. Among fewer than 3 million clones listed, 80% to 95% were seen once. The specimen sequenced was naive CD4+ T cells from PBMCs. As to subset: CD45RA+ positively selected. This clonotype was obtained from a man aged 18-30 years in good health. Some clones in this sample may be carry-over from other donors' samples.

This chain's CDR3 is CASGLHSGTEAFF. The DNA for the CDR3 is TGTGCTAGTGGTTTGCATTCAGGCACTGAAGCTTTCTTT. V and J are TRBV12-5 and TRBJ1-1; D is uncertain. Germline CDR1 LGHNT, CDR2 FRNRAP. The CDR3 length is 13 residues. The V and J ends lost 2 bases and 4 bases respectively, with 8 bases between them.